The TCR beta chain described here comes from a study of T cell responses to AZD1222 COVID-19 vaccine. Study background: Second-dose intervals of approximately 4 or approximately 12 weeks were pooled.

Sequencing was performed with immunoSEQ multiplex PCR; in TCRdb, only in-frame clones are kept and a portion is missing. This sample has around 180,000 clones, with almost 95% found just once. The ends lost 5 bases at V and 7 bases at J; junction bases unmatched: 13. Germline CDR1 and CDR2: SGHAT and FQNNGV. The CDR3 loop spans 17 amino acids. As regards this clone: Its antigen is undetermined.

Findings and caveats of the study: An increase in Spike-specific TCR breadth and depth was observed after two AZD1222 doses. White British donors predominated, females outnumbered males, and clonal diversity was possibly underestimated. Repertoire sampling was restricted to post-peak T cell response timepoints.

This sequence joins TRBV11-2 and TRBJ2-7, with 14 bases matching TRBD2. This sample comprised peripheral blood, obtained on day 0 of AZD1222 vaccination. This sequence originates from an adult in good health. The CDR3 DNA follows: TGTGCCAGCAGCCTAAGTCCCGGGACTAGCGGGAGTGGGGAGCAGTACTTC. Translation gives CASSLSPGTSGSGEQYF.